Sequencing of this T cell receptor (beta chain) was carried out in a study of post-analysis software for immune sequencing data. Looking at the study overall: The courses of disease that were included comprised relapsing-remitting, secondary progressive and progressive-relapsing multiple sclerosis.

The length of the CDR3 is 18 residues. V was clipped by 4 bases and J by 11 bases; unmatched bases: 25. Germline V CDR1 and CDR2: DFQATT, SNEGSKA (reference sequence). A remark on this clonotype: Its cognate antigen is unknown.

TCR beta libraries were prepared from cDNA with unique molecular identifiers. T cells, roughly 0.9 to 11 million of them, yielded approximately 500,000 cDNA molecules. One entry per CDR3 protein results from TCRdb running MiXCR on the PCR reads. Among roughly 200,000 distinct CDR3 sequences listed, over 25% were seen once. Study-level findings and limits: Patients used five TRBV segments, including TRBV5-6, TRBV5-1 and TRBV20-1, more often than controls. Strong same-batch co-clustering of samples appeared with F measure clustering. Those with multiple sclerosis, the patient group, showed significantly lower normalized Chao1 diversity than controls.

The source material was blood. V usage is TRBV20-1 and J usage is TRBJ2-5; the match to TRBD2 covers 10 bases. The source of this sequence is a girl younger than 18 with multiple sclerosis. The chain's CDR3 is CSAMGSSGSWPRRGEQYF. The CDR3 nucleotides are TGCAGTGCTATGGGGTCTAGCGGGAGCTGGCCCCGCAGGGGTGAGCAGTACTTC.